This T cell receptor beta chain was obtained from a study of blood T cell repertoires in COVID-19. Study-wide context: Italy, Spain and the United States were the sources of the convalescent and acute COVID-19 samples.

Trimming cost V 1 base and J 2 bases, with 14 bases left between them. Germline V gene sequence: CDR1 SGHDN, CDR2 FVKESK. There are 16 residues in the CDR3. TCRdb's copy holds only in-frame clones and misses some; the assay was immunoSEQ multiplex PCR. Among about 530,000 clones, about 89% were seen once, and the ten largest hold about 8.2%. The chain has TRBV14 and TRBJ1-2, with D possibly TRBD1 on 6 matching bases. Sequenced sample: peripheral blood. The sequence derives from a woman between 45 and 65 years old with COVID-19, enrolled during active disease. The CDR3 region has the DNA TGTGCCAGCAGCCAAGCACTAGGGGGTCCAAACTATGGCTACACCTTC. As protein: CASSQALGGPNYGYTF.